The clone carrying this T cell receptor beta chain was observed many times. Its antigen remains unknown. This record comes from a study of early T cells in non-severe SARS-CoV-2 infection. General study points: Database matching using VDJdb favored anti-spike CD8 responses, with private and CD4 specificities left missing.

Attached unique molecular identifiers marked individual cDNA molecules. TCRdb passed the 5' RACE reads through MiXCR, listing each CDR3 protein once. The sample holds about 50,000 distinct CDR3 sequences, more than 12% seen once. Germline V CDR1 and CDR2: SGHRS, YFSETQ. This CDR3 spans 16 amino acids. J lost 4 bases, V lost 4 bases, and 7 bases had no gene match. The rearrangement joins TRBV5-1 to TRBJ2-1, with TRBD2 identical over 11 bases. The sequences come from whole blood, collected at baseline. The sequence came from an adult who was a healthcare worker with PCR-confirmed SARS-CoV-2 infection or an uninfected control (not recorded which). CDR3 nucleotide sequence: TGCGCCAGCAGCCACCAAGGGACTAGCGGATACAATGAGCAGTTCTTC. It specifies CASSHQGTSGYNEQFF.